Listed below are T cell receptor beta chains from one sample, sequenced in a study of post-analysis software for immune sequencing data. TCRdb reprocessed the PCR reads with MiXCR, giving one entry per CDR3 protein. The sample yields around 700,000 distinct CDR3 sequences, over 45% seen once. The sample comprised blood. The source is a girl aged 2 to 10 with multiple sclerosis. Each CDR3 is given with its conserved first and last residue. Fields, in order: D gene, clone size, V gene, J gene, CDR3 DNA, CDR3 protein. A D gene is named only where the DNA matches it firmly. Only some rows state a clone size, as once, few, many or a class for expanded clones.

d_gene: NA; abundance: NA; v_gene: TRBV12-3/TRBV12-4; j_gene: TRBJ1-5; CDR3nt: TGTGCCAGCAGCGGGACGGCGGATAGCAATCAGCCCCAGCATTTT; CDR3aa: CASSGTADSNQPQHF
d_gene: TRBD1; abundance: NA; v_gene: TRBV5-1; j_gene: TRBJ2-1; CDR3nt: TGCGCCAGCAGCTTCCTACCGGGACAGCGAGGGGACAATGAGCAGTTCTTC; CDR3aa: CASSFLPGQRGDNEQFF
d_gene: TRBD1; abundance: NA; v_gene: TRBV20-1; j_gene: TRBJ1-2; CDR3nt: TGCAGTGCTGCCATCGATCAGGGGGTCTATGGCTACACCTTC; CDR3aa: CSAAIDQGVYGYTF
d_gene: NA; abundance: few; v_gene: TRBV5-5; j_gene: TRBJ2-7; CDR3nt: TGTGCCAGCAGCTTGGCATCCAACGAGCAGTACTTC; CDR3aa: CASSLASNEQYF
d_gene: NA; abundance: few; v_gene: TRBV7-2; j_gene: TRBJ1-2; CDR3nt: TGTGCCAGCAGCCGGACACTCAACTATGGCTACACCTTC; CDR3aa: CASSRTLNYGYTF
d_gene: NA; abundance: NA; v_gene: TRBV11-2; j_gene: TRBJ1-1; CDR3nt: TGTGCCAGCAGCCCCCTAAGGGCGCGAACTGAAGCTTTCTTT; CDR3aa: CASSPLRARTEAFF
d_gene: NA; abundance: few; v_gene: TRBV6-1; j_gene: TRBJ2-3; CDR3nt: TGTGCCAGCAGACGTCCCAAGGAGGATACGCAGTATTTT; CDR3aa: CASRRPKEDTQYF
d_gene: TRBD1; abundance: NA; v_gene: TRBV7-9; j_gene: TRBJ1-4; CDR3nt: TGTGCCAGCAGCCCCCCAGGGGGAGGAACTAATGAAAAACTGTTTTTT; CDR3aa: CASSPPGGGTNEKLFF
d_gene: NA; abundance: NA; v_gene: TRBV14; j_gene: TRBJ2-5; CDR3nt: TGTGCCAGCAGCCAGTCTTTAAGTCGGTTGGAGACCCAGTACTTC; CDR3aa: CASSQSLSRLETQYF
d_gene: NA; abundance: NA; v_gene: TRBV29-1; j_gene: TRBJ1-1; CDR3nt: TGCAGCGTTTCCGGGTTAGGGGCGGACACTGAAGCTTTCTTT; CDR3aa: CSVSGLGADTEAFF
d_gene: NA; abundance: NA; v_gene: TRBV3-1; j_gene: TRBJ2-5; CDR3nt: TGTGCCAGCAGCCAAGATGTAGGACAGCAAGAGACCCAGTACTTC; CDR3aa: CASSQDVGQQETQYF
d_gene: TRBD1; abundance: few; v_gene: TRBV5-1; j_gene: TRBJ2-7; CDR3nt: TGCGCCAGCAGCTTGGCCAAGGGGACAGGGCCCTCCTACGAGCAGTACTTC; CDR3aa: CASSLAKGTGPSYEQYF
d_gene: NA; abundance: NA; v_gene: TRBV5-6; j_gene: TRBJ2-7; CDR3nt: TGTGCCAGCAGCTCGTCGGTCGGTCGAACCTACGAGCAGTACTTC; CDR3aa: CASSSSVGRTYEQYF
d_gene: NA; abundance: NA; v_gene: TRBV12-3/TRBV12-4; j_gene: TRBJ2-4; CDR3nt: TGTGCCAGCACCCGACAGCTGCAAAACATTCAGTACTTC; CDR3aa: CASTRQLQNIQYF
d_gene: TRBD1; abundance: few; v_gene: TRBV29-1; j_gene: TRBJ2-5; CDR3nt: TGCAGCATTGACAGGGGGATCCAAGAGACCCAGTACTTC; CDR3aa: CSIDRGIQETQYF
d_gene: NA; abundance: NA; v_gene: TRBV6-2/TRBV6-3; j_gene: TRBJ2-3; CDR3nt: TGTGCCAGCAGTTACGAAGGTCAGGCCACAGATACGCAGTATTTT; CDR3aa: CASSYEGQATDTQYF